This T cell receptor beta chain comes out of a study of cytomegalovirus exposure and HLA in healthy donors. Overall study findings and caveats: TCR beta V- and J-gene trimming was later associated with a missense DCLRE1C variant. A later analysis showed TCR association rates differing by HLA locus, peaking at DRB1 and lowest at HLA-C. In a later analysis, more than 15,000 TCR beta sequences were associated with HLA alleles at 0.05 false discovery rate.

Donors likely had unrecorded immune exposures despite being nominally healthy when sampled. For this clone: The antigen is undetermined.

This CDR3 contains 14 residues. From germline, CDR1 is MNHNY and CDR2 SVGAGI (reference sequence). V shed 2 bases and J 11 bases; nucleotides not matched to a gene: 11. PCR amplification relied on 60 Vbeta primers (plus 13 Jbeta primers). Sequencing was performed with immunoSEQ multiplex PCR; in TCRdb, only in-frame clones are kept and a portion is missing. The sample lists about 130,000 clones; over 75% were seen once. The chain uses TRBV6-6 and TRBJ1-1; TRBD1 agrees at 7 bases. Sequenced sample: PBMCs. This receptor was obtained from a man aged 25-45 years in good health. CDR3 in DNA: TGTGCCAGCAGTTACGCGACAGGGATGTTAGAGGCTTTCTTT. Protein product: CASSYATGMLEAFF.